The 21 T cell receptor beta chains listed next were all sequenced from one sample in a study of shared clonotypes between healthy human individuals. Measured with immunoSEQ multiplex PCR; TCRdb has only the in-frame clones, and not every one. The sample has some 660,000 clones; around 73% are singletons. The specimen was memory CD4+ T cells sorted from blood. Subset specified: CD45RA-negative fraction. Receptors originate from a woman aged 25 to 39 in good health.

The V gene is TRBV5-1, the J gene TRBJ2-3, with D possibly being TRBD2 (6 bases). The ends were cut back, 6 bases at V and 6 bases at J, with 20 bases in the middle. CDR1 and CDR2 (germline): SGHRS, YFSETQ. CDR3 length: 15 residues. The CDR3 nucleotides read TGCGCCAGCACCCTCCTGGTAGCGGAGGGGGATACGCAGTATTTT. Translating gives CASTLLVAEGDTQYF.

The chain links TRBV7-7 to TRBJ2-1, with 9 bases fitting TRBD1. Germline loops: CDR1 SSHAT, CDR2 FNYEAQ (reference sequence). The trim removed 5 bases at V and 4 bases at J, leaving 6 bases unmatched. There are 15 residues in the CDR3. The CDR3 spells CASSLDRGRYNEQFF. For the CDR3, the DNA is TGTGCCAGCAGCCTAGACAGGGGGAGGTACAATGAGCAGTTCTTC.

The chain combines TRBV10-2 with TRBJ1-1; TRBD1 is a possible D gene (6 bases). The length of the CDR3 is 14 residues. V lost 7 bases, J lost 4 bases, and 16 bases lay in between. Germline-derived CDR1 and CDR2 are WSHSY and SAAADI. The CDR3 is CASNPTGLRTEAFF. In DNA form, the CDR3 reads TGCGCCAGCAACCCGACAGGTCTTCGCACTGAAGCTTTCTTT.

The J gene is TRBJ1-1, the V gene TRBV7-3, with D possibly being TRBD1 (6 bases). V shed 4 bases and J shed 9 bases, with 15 bases lying between them. Per the germline V gene, CDR1 is SGHTA and CDR2 is FQGTGA. The CDR3 consists of 13 residues. The CDR3 region is CASSSQQGSQAFF. CDR3 nucleotides: TGTGCCAGCAGCTCGCAACAGGGATCTCAAGCTTTCTTT. Filled out from reference TRBV7-3 and TRBJ1-1, the complete variable domain reads GAGVSQTPSNKVTEKGKYVELRCDPISGHTALYWYRQSLGQGPEFLIYFQGTGAADDSGLPNDRFFAVRPEGSVSTLKIQRTERGDSAVYLCASSSQQGSQAFFGQGTRLTVV.

The chain combines TRBV6-5 with TRBJ2-5; 10 bases fit TRBD1. Germline V gives CDR1 MNHEY, CDR2 SVGAGI. This CDR3 comprises 15 residues. Germline trimming cut 11 bases from V and 2 bases from J; bases unmatched to any gene: 11. In DNA, the CDR3 is TGTGCCTGTAAGGGGACAGGGGCGAGTCAAGAGACCCAGTACTTC. This sequence encodes CACKGTGASQETQYF.

As concerns this clone: This may come from a read error, since a much larger clone is one base off. The chain joins TRBV2 to TRBJ2-7; D unclear. The CDR3 extends over 12 amino acids. The germline gives CDR1 SNHLY, CDR2 FYNNEI. Trimming stripped 4 bases from V and 0 bases from J, with 4 bases between. CDR3 region: CASSASSYEQYF. CDR3 in DNA: TGTGCCAGCAGTGCGAGCTCCTACGAGCAGTACTTC.

The V gene is TRBV5-6, the J gene TRBJ2-1; 9 positions match TRBD2. The CDR3 contains 16 residues. V shed 4 bases and J 4 bases; nucleotides not matched to a gene: 9. Looked up from germline, CDR1 is SGHDT and CDR2 is YYEEEE. The CDR3 region has the DNA TGTGCCAGCAGCGAATCGACTAGCGGTCCATACAATGAGCAGTTCTTC. Translating it yields CASSESTSGPYNEQFF.

The J gene is TRBJ2-1, the V gene TRBV4-1; 8 bases map to TRBD1. Germline assignment: CDR1 MGHRA and CDR2 YSYEKL. The CDR3 covers 16 residues. Germline trimming cut 5 bases from V and 2 bases from J; bases unmatched to any gene: 8. CDR3 nucleotides: TGCGCCAGCAGCACCGGGACAGGTGAGGCCTACAATGAGCAGTTCTTC. Encoded protein: CASSTGTGEAYNEQFF.

This clone occurred a few times. V usage is TRBV7-2 and J usage is TRBJ2-7; 7 bases agree with TRBD2. The CDR3 contains 15 residues. The V gene's germline CDR1 is SGHTA and CDR2 FQGNSA. V shed 5 bases, J shed 5 bases, and the junction held 12 bases outside the gene matches. CDR3 sequence: CASSPQRGGPNEQYF. The CDR3, as DNA: TGTGCCAGCAGCCCACAGCGGGGCGGTCCTAACGAGCAGTACTTC.

This chain uses TRBV14 with TRBJ1-2, with 7 positions matching TRBD1. The CDR3 spans 16 residues. With 3 bases clipped from V and 5 bases from J, the junction kept 12 bases outside the gene matches. The germline V gene encodes CDR1 SGHDN and CDR2 FVKESK. In DNA, the CDR3 is TGTGCCAGCAGCCAGCAGCATGCTGGACAGGCTTATGGCTACACCTTC. Protein: CASSQQHAGQAYGYTF.

The gene calls are TRBV14 and TRBJ2-1, with 11 bases fitting TRBD2. CDR1 is SGHDN and CDR2 is FVKESK in the germline V gene. J lost 1 base, V lost 5 bases, and 13 bases had no gene match. This CDR3 has 19 amino acids. CDR3 sequence: CASSSSRLAGGLSYNEQFF. CDR3 in DNA: TGTGCCAGCAGCTCAAGCAGGCTAGCGGGAGGTCTTTCCTACAATGAGCAGTTCTTC.

The V gene is TRBV4-1, the J gene TRBJ1-2, with TRBD1 as a possible D gene (6 bases). The CDR3 spans 17 residues. V was cut by 0 bases and J by 8 bases, with 22 bases left in between. Germline V gene sequence: CDR1 MGHRA, CDR2 YSYEKL. CDR3 residues: CASSQEAPPGAVRGYTF. The CDR3 region has the DNA TGCGCCAGCAGCCAAGAGGCCCCCCCAGGGGCGGTTCGGGGCTACACCTTC.

The J gene is TRBJ2-5, the V gene TRBV5-1; 10 bases match TRBD1. Germline V gene lookup returns CDR1 SGHRS and CDR2 YFSETQ. V shed 0 bases and J 5 bases; nucleotides not matched to a gene: 4. The CDR3 contains 15 residues. As DNA, the CDR3 is TGCGCCAGCAGCTTGGCTGGGACAGGGGTGGAGACCCAGTACTTC. Translation gives CASSLAGTGVETQYF.

The rearrangement joins TRBV2 to TRBJ1-3, with D unresolved. Per the germline V gene, CDR1 is SNHLY and CDR2 is FYNNEI. Deletions cut 4 bases from V and 4 bases from J, with 5 bases between. This CDR3 contains 12 residues. The CDR3 region has the DNA TGTGCCAGCAGTGTGGCGGGAAACACCATATATTTT. Translation gives CASSVAGNTIYF.

Only a few counts were recorded for this clone. The same CDR3 also results from other DNA sequences found in this sample. The chain recombines TRBV10-2 with TRBJ2-1; no definite D call. The V gene lost 5 bases and the J gene lost 8 bases, with 10 bases spanning the gap. Per the germline V gene, CDR1 is WSHSY and CDR2 is SAAADI. The CDR3 has 12 amino acids. CDR3 sequence: CASSPRLDEQFF. The CDR3 nucleotides are TGCGCCAGCAGTCCAAGGCTTGATGAGCAGTTCTTC.

The chain employs TRBV11-3 and TRBJ2-7; D may match TRBD1 or TRBD2 (5 bases each). Between the trimmed V and J ends, which lost 2 bases and 4 bases, there was a span of 12 bases. This CDR3 has 14 amino acids. Germline CDR1 SGHNT, CDR2 YENEEA. For the CDR3, the DNA is TGTGCCAGCAGCTTACTCGAGGGACCATACGAGCAGTACTTC. This sequence encodes CASSLLEGPYEQYF.

The rearrangement joins TRBV7-3 to TRBJ2-3; the D is unclear. The CDR3 is 13 residues long. V lost 0 bases, J lost 10 bases, and 11 bases lay in between. Germline CDR1 is SGHTA and CDR2 is FQGTGA. CDR3 amino acids: CASSLTPLSPQYF. The CDR3 DNA reads TGTGCCAGCAGCTTAACCCCGCTGAGCCCGCAGTATTTT.

The V call is TRBV30, the J call TRBJ2-5; 7 positions agree with TRBD1. The closer fit of TRBJ2-7 to the DNA end suggests the J call may be wrong. Germline CDR1 reads GTSNPN; CDR2 reads SVGIG (reference sequence). This CDR3 comprises 13 residues. The CDR3 protein is CAWNRGSSYEQYF. In DNA form, the CDR3 reads TGTGCCTGGAACAGGGGCAGCTCGTACGAGCAGTACTTC.

The V gene is TRBV11-3, the J gene TRBJ1-1; D possibly corresponds to TRBD1 (6 bases). Trimming left V 3 bases short and J 7 bases short, with 12 bases between. This CDR3 spans 13 amino acids. Per the germline V gene, CDR1 is SGHNT and CDR2 is YENEEA. CDR3 DNA: TGTGCCAGCAGCTTGATTGAGGGGGGTGAAGCTTTCTTT. Its protein product is CASSLIEGGEAFF.

The genes are TRBV2 and TRBJ1-1, with 7 bases matching TRBD1. Trimming at V came to 5 bases and at J to 1 base, leaving 4 bases not matched to a gene. This CDR3 has 14 residues. Germline assignment: CDR1 SNHLY and CDR2 FYNNEI. The CDR3 reads CASSLQGRNTEAFF. Here the CDR3 DNA reads TGTGCCAGCAGTTTACAGGGGAGGAACACTGAAGCTTTCTTT.

V and J are TRBV6-1 and TRBJ1-4; 8 bases map to TRBD1. V dropped 5 bases and J dropped 5; count of bases not matched to a gene: 4. This CDR3 is built from 14 residues. In germline, CDR1 is MNHNS, CDR2 SASEGT. The chain's CDR3 is CASSTGGKNEKLFF. Written as DNA, the CDR3 is TGTGCCAGCAGTACAGGGGGAAAGAATGAAAAACTGTTTTTT.